Below, 27 T cell receptor beta chains from the same sample are listed, as sequenced in a study of tumor-infiltrating lymphocytes in primary liver carcinoma. Unsorted bulk tissue (about 19-33 mg) underwent RNA and DNA co-extraction. TCR beta cDNA was prepared out of 500 ng total RNA by means of a constant-region primer. Construction of TCR beta libraries relied on three successive nested multiplex PCR rounds employing slightly modified ARM-PCR. Both of the initial two PCR rounds ran for roughly 11 cycles and employed TRBV1-TRBV30 forward primers alongside a C-beta reverse primer. Each CDR3 protein gets one entry after TCRdb re-called the multiplex PCR reads with MiXCR. The table lists around 99,000 distinct CDR3 sequences, roughly 70% of them singletons. The sample taken for sequencing was tumor-adjacent normal liver tissue. The receptors shown here come from a middle-aged man with primary liver carcinoma and hepatitis B virus infection.

Regarding this clonotype: Since the CDR3 does not end with the conserved phenylalanine or tryptophan, this likely comes from a read error. This chain joins TRBV20-1 and TRBJ2-5; tentatively, D is TRBD1 (6 bases). Germline loops: CDR1 DFQATT, CDR2 SNEGSKA (reference sequence). The CDR3 totals 12 residues. V was shortened by 6 bases and J by 4 bases, with 12 bases between the two germline ends. Here the CDR3 reads CSASGAGETQYI. CDR3 nucleotides: TGCAGTGCCTCAGGGGCGGGAGAGACCCAGTACATC.

A remark on this clonotype: Germline and junction disagree at one end, which may indicate a read error. The CDR3 spells CVSSLAGGYEQYF. The CDR3 DNA reads TGTGTCAGCAGCTTAGCGGGAGGCTACGAGCAGTACTTC. This chain links TRBV7-2 with TRBJ2-7; 10 nucleotides agree with TRBD2. This CDR3 contains 13 residues. CDR1 and CDR2 (germline): SGHTA, FQGNSA.

The CDR3 DNA sequence: TGTGCCAGCAGCCAGGTTAGGCGGGCGAACACCAGAGAGCTGTTTTTT. It specifies CASSQVRRANTRELFF. This chain connects TRBV6-1 to TRBJ2-2; D may be TRBD2 (5 bases). CDR1 is MNHNS, CDR2 SASEGT, per germline. V lost 6 bases to trimming and J lost 11 bases, with 25 bases between them. CDR3 length: 16 amino acids.

This clonotype was observed once. No conserved phenylalanine or tryptophan ends this CDR3, so it is likely a read error. This rearrangement joins TRBV6-1 to TRBJ2-7; possibly TRBD1 for D (5 bases). This CDR3 is 18 amino acids long. Germline CDR1 is MNHNS and CDR2 is SASEGT. This chain's CDR3 is CAGSATGGWRLTSYEQYL. As DNA, the CDR3 is TGTGCTGGCAGTGCTACAGGCGGCTGGCGCCTGACCTCCTACGAGCAGTACCTC.

In regard to this clonotype: It may be a read error: a sequence one base away is much more abundant. The rearrangement joins TRBV5-1 to TRBJ2-2, with D perhaps matching TRBD2 (6 bases). The germline V gene encodes CDR1 SGHRS and CDR2 YFSETQ. The CDR3 covers 13 residues. The V end lost 10 bases, the J end lost 9 bases, and 19 bases lay between the germline ends. DNA for the CDR3: TGCGCCGGCCGTGGAGGGGAAGCTTGGGAGCTGTTTTTT. It yields the protein CAGRGGEAWELFF.

This clonotype was detected ten times or more. This sequence joins TRBV10-3 and TRBJ2-1; 13 bases align to TRBD2. Germline CDR1 reads ENHRY; CDR2 reads SYGVKD. The CDR3 length is 17 residues. Trimming at V came to 4 bases and at J to 2 bases, leaving 5 bases not matched to a gene. The chain's CDR3 is CAISGGLAGETYNEQFF. CDR3 nucleotides: TGTGCCATCAGTGGAGGACTAGCGGGAGAGACCTACAATGAGCAGTTCTTC.

The table lists this clonotype with many counts. The V call is TRBV6-1, the J call TRBJ2-1, with D maybe TRBD2 (5 bases). The CDR3 covers 13 residues. V lost 7 bases and J lost 5, with 12 bases in between. Germline V gives CDR1 MNHNS, CDR2 SASEGT. CDR3 residues: CASNTDSHNEQFF. CDR3 DNA sequence: TGTGCCAGCAACACGGACTCTCACAATGAGCAGTTCTTC.

This clonotype was recorded at least ten times. The V gene is TRBV10-2, the J gene TRBJ2-1; the D is unclear. Trimming stripped 4 bases from V and 3 bases from J, with 10 bases between. The germline V gene has CDR1 WSHSY and CDR2 SAAADI. The CDR3 loop spans 14 amino acids. The CDR3 sequence: CASSAGGFYNEQFF. Written as DNA, the CDR3 is TGCGCCAGCAGTGCGGGTGGCTTCTACAATGAGCAGTTCTTC.

Details on this clonotype: The junction departs from germline at one end; a sequencing error may be responsible. V is TRBV7-8 and J is TRBJ2-1; the D gene is possibly TRBD2 (5 bases). This CDR3 region has 14 residues. Germline assignment: CDR1 SGHVS and CDR2 FQNEAQ. The CDR3 region has the DNA TGTGCCAGCAGCTTAGAGGAGGCCTACAATGAGCATTTCTTC. It specifies CASSLEEAYNEHFF.

As for this clonotype: One base away lies a much larger clone, so this may be a sequencing read error. The genes are TRBV11-2 and TRBJ2-3; D possibly corresponds to TRBD1 (5 bases). The J call is in doubt because the DNA end fits TRBJ1-5 better. The CDR3 is 15 residues long. Germline CDR1 is SGHAT and CDR2 is FQNNGV. The DNA of the CDR3 is TGTGCCAGCAGCTTGGGACCGTCTGGTCCAGATACGCAGCATTTT. This translates into CASSLGPSGPDTQHF.

A note on this clonotype: At one end the junction does not follow the germline gene, possibly because of a read error. The chain carries TRBV11-2 and TRBJ2-1; the D is unclear. Germline CDR1 reads SGHAT; CDR2 reads FQNNGV. This CDR3 spans 15 amino acids. In nucleotides, the CDR3 is TGTGCCAGCAGCTTAGCTGCAGGAGTTGTCAATAAGCAGTTCTTC. Translated, it gives CASSLAAGVVNKQFF.

Comments on this clonotype: This may be a read error, as it is one base from a much larger clone. The chain carries TRBV5-5 and TRBJ1-1; D uncertain. The germline CDR1 and CDR2 sequences are SGHKS and YYEKEE (reference sequence). V lost 6 bases, J lost 1 base, and 16 bases lay in between. The CDR3 runs to 15 residues. CDR3 coding DNA: TGTGCCAGCACTTGGAACGTCCAGCCGAACACTGAAGCTTTCTTT. Translated: CASTWNVQPNTEAFF.

This clonotype was recorded many times. The CDR3 DNA is TGTGCCAGCAGCCACGGAAAGGGACCGAACACCGGGGAGCTGTTTTTT. Its protein product is CASSHGKGPNTGELFF. The V call is TRBV5-4, the J call TRBJ2-2; perhaps D is TRBD1 or TRBD2 (5 bases each). V lost 4 bases, J lost 0 bases, and 13 bases lay in between. Germline CDR1 SGHNT, CDR2 YYREEE (reference sequence). The CDR3 extends over 16 amino acids. Variable domain in full (rest from reference TRBV5-4 and TRBJ2-2): ETGVTQSPTHLIKTRGQQVTLRCSSQSGHNTVSWYQQALGQGPQFIFQYYREEENGRGNFPPRFSGLQFPNYSSELNVNALELDDSALYLCASSHGKGPNTGELFFGEGSRLTVL.

Comments on this clonotype: Given a much more abundant clone one base away, this may be a read error. The chain employs TRBV29-1 and TRBJ2-5; TRBD2 matches 7 bases. Germline loops: CDR1 SQVTM, CDR2 ANQGSEA. This CDR3 has 14 residues. The CDR3 region is CSVEDLAAQEAQYF. The CDR3 region has the DNA TGCAGCGTTGAAGATCTAGCGGCCCAAGAGGCCCAGTACTTC.

Points on this clonotype: The CDR3 does not close with the conserved phenylalanine or tryptophan, likely indicating a read error. The chain recombines TRBV29-1 with TRBJ2-5, with D possibly matching TRBD2 (5 bases). Germline V gene lookup returns CDR1 SQVTM and CDR2 ANQGSEA. CDR3 length: 14 residues. Trimming took 4 bases from V and 4 from J, leaving 16 bases between them. The CDR3 region has the DNA TGCAGCGTTGCCGAGTCGGGAAGGGCAGAGACCCAGTACTTA. Amino acid sequence: CSVAESGRAETQYL.

This clonotype was observed a few times. A much larger clonotype is one base distant, so this may be a read error. V usage is TRBV12-3 or TRBV12-4 and J usage is TRBJ2-5; 7 nucleotides agree with TRBD2. The CDR3 runs to 16 residues. V shed 7 bases and J 3 bases; nucleotides not matched to a gene: 14. The CDR3 protein is CASNHTSAPQEETQYF. CDR3 DNA: TGTGCCAGCAACCATACTAGCGCCCCGCAGGAAGAGACCCAGTACTTC.

As to this clonotype: The junction and the germline gene differ at one end; a read error may be behind it. The chain couples TRBV5-1 to TRBJ2-7; 7 bases agree with TRBD1. CDR1 is SGHRS, CDR2 YFSETQ, per germline. The length of the CDR3 is 16 residues. CDR3 sequence reads: CVSTLEGAAISYEQYF. In DNA form, the CDR3 reads TGCGTCAGCACCCTTGAGGGGGCGGCGATCTCCTACGAGCAGTACTTC.

A word on this clonotype: This is likely a read error, given that the CDR3 carries no conserved phenylalanine or tryptophan at its end. The chain has TRBV5-8 and TRBJ2-3; D not resolved. This CDR3 has 15 amino acids. V dropped 2 bases and J dropped 2 bases, with 12 bases sitting between them. Germline V gene data show CDR1 as SGHTS and CDR2 as YDEGEE. The CDR3 sequence: CASSFSSTATDTQYL. In DNA, the CDR3 is TGTGCCAGCAGCTTTTCTTCGACGGCCACAGATACGCAGTATCTT.

The sample holds many counts of this clonotype. This chain uses TRBV6-1 with TRBJ2-7; D is unresolved. The germline V gene has CDR1 MNHNS and CDR2 SASEGT. The length of the CDR3 is 14 residues. V lost 3 bases, J lost 2 bases, and 11 bases lay in between. This chain's CDR3 is CASSDTASTYEQYF. The DNA for the CDR3 is TGTGCCAGCAGTGATACAGCGTCTACCTACGAGCAGTACTTC.

Many counts were recorded for this clonotype. The chain combines TRBV12-3 or TRBV12-4 with TRBJ2-2; D assignment may be TRBD1 or TRBD2 (6 bases each). Trimming left V 6 bases short and J 9 bases short, with 23 bases between. The CDR3 covers 16 residues. This CDR3 is CASRGRGGGPDRELFF. The DNA for the CDR3 is TGTGCCAGCAGGGGCCGAGGTGGGGGGCCAGACAGGGAGCTGTTTTTT.

In regard to this clonotype: A junction boundary mismatches the germline segment, possibly from a read error. The V gene is TRBV6-6, the J gene TRBJ2-1, with D uncertain. The germline CDR1 and CDR2 sequences are MNHNY and SVGAGI (reference sequence). This CDR3 spans 12 amino acids. This chain's CDR3 is CARTGFFGEKFF. DNA of the CDR3: TGTGCCAGGACGGGCTTTTTTGGTGAGAAGTTCTTC.

In this sample, this clonotype turned up a few times. The rearrangement uses TRBV28 and TRBJ2-7; weak D call: TRBD2 (6 bases). V was pared by 7 bases and J by 8 bases, with 15 bases between. The CDR3 totals 12 residues. Germline CDR1 reads MDHEN; CDR2 reads SYDVKM. The CDR3 region is CASTFGTRKQYF. The CDR3 region has the DNA TGTGCCAGCACCTTCGGGACTCGTAAGCAGTACTTC.

A word on this clonotype: The junction shows a germline mismatch at one end, possibly a read error. The chain employs TRBV11-2 and TRBJ2-7; D is unresolved. This CDR3 is 14 amino acids long. Germline CDR1 is SGHAT and CDR2 is FQNNGV. The CDR3 spells CASSLGRISYKQYF. CDR3 bases: TGTGCCAGCAGCTTAGGCAGGATATCCTACAAGCAGTACTTC.

This clonotype was observed many times. CDR3 protein: CASSSWGVTTDTQYF. CDR3 DNA sequence: TGTGCCAGCAGTTCCTGGGGGGTCACCACAGATACGCAGTATTTT. The rearrangement links TRBV7-9 to TRBJ2-3; possibly TRBD2 for D (6 bases). Trimming removed 6 bases at V and 2 bases at J, with 15 bases between. The CDR3 is made up of 15 amino acids. The germline V gene encodes CDR1 SEHNR and CDR2 FQNEAQ (reference sequence).

This clonotype was recorded at least ten times. The chain combines TRBV7-9 with TRBJ1-5, with 10 bases matching TRBD1. Germline V lookup: CDR1 SEHNR, CDR2 FQNEAQ (reference sequence). The V and J ends lost 3 bases and 4 bases, in that order; junction bases with no gene match: 6. The CDR3 totals 16 residues. The CDR3 DNA reads TGTGCCAGCAGCTTTCCGGACAGGGGGGCGAATCAGCCCCAGCATTTT. Protein sequence: CASSFPDRGANQPQHF.

Details on this clonotype: Lacking the conserved final phenylalanine or tryptophan, this CDR3 likely reflects a read error. The J gene is TRBJ2-7, the V gene TRBV29-1; 10 bases are a match to TRBD2. Looked up from germline, CDR1 is SQVTM and CDR2 is ANQGSEA. The length of the CDR3 is 14 residues. The CDR3 nucleotides are TGTAGCGTTGAAGACCTAGCGGGAGTCTCCGAGCAGTACTAC. As protein: CSVEDLAGVSEQYY.

A note on this clonotype: As the CDR3 is not closed by the conserved phenylalanine or tryptophan, this likely results from a read error. This rearrangement joins TRBV10-3 to TRBJ2-3, with 9 bases fitting TRBD1. The germline gives CDR1 ENHRY, CDR2 SYGVKD. CDR3 length: 14 residues. Here the CDR3 DNA reads TGTGCCATCAGTGGACAGGGGGGCACATATACGCAGTATTAT. Translated: CAISGQGGTYTQYY.